A selection of T cell receptor beta chains follows, all from one sample in a study of blood T cells in healthy people across ages. TCRdb called the 5' RACE reads again in MiXCR, with one record for every CDR3 protein. Of about 970,000 distinct CDR3 sequences in the sample, roughly 51% were seen once. Sequences were obtained from blood. Source of these receptors: a woman aged 60 to 75 in good health. Each CDR3 is given with its conserved first and last residue. D genes are given only for firm matches. Where a row states a size, it is once, few, many or the class of an expanded clone; other rows omit it.

J gene: TRBJ1-5
D gene: .
clone size: .
V gene: TRBV2
CDR3 protein: CASRTRGGFQPQHF
CDR3 DNA: TGTGCCAGCAGAACAAGGGGAGGGTTTCAGCCCCAGCATTTT

J gene: TRBJ1-4
D gene: .
clone size: .
V gene: TRBV12-3/TRBV12-4
CDR3 protein: CASCRGPREKLFF
CDR3 DNA: TGTGCCAGCTGCAGGGGTCCAAGGGAAAAACTGTTTTTT

J gene: TRBJ2-1
D gene: TRBD2
clone size: .
V gene: TRBV4-2
CDR3 protein: CASSQAGATGTSSYNEQFF
CDR3 DNA: TGTGCCAGCAGCCAAGCCGGGGCGACGGGGACTAGCTCCTACAATGAGCAGTTCTTC

J gene: TRBJ2-1
D gene: TRBD2
clone size: few
V gene: TRBV4-3
CDR3 protein: CASSQERRGEGSYNEQFF
CDR3 DNA: TGCGCCAGCAGCCAAGAAAGGCGGGGGGAGGGCTCCTACAATGAGCAGTTCTTC

J gene: TRBJ2-7
D gene: .
clone size: few
V gene: TRBV7-9
CDR3 protein: CASSLAPHNVYEQYF
CDR3 DNA: TGTGCCAGCAGCTTAGCGCCGCACAACGTCTACGAGCAGTACTTC

J gene: TRBJ2-1
D gene: TRBD2
clone size: .
V gene: TRBV29-1
CDR3 protein: CSAGLAGGYNEQFF
CDR3 DNA: TGCAGCGCTGGACTAGCGGGAGGTTACAATGAGCAGTTCTTC

J gene: TRBJ2-1
D gene: .
clone size: .
V gene: TRBV5-4
CDR3 protein: CASRAGILKDNEQFF
CDR3 DNA: TGTGCCAGCAGGGCGGGGATCCTAAAGGACAATGAGCAGTTCTTC

J gene: TRBJ2-1
D gene: TRBD1
clone size: .
V gene: TRBV28
CDR3 protein: CASSPGTGSFNEQFF
CDR3 DNA: TGTGCCAGCAGTCCCGGGACAGGGAGCTTCAATGAGCAGTTCTTC

J gene: TRBJ2-6
D gene: TRBD1
clone size: many
V gene: TRBV29-1
CDR3 protein: CSFEVGQGFRSGANVLTF
CDR3 DNA: TGCAGCTTCGAGGTGGGACAGGGGTTCCGCTCTGGGGCCAACGTCCTGACTTTC

J gene: TRBJ2-1
D gene: TRBD1
clone size: many
V gene: TRBV12-3/TRBV12-4
CDR3 protein: CASSRTGRVYNEQFF
CDR3 DNA: TGTGCCAGCAGTCGGACAGGACGGGTGTACAATGAGCAGTTCTTC